Sequencing of this T cell receptor (beta chain) was carried out in a study of early T cells in non-severe SARS-CoV-2 infection. Study-level information: The sequenced material was bulk RNA from unsorted whole blood, and its chains were unpaired. Study-wide points: Reliance on VDJdb matching favored anti-spike CD8 responses; private and CD4 specificities were missed.

Unique molecular identifiers were attached to individual cDNA molecules. A single record per CDR3 protein comes from TCRdb applying MiXCR to the 5' RACE reads. The sample carries roughly 63,000 distinct CDR3 sequences, more than 10% recorded once. Germline V CDR1 and CDR2: MNHNS, SASEGT. V was trimmed by 7 bases and J by 6 bases, leaving 15 bases between them. The CDR3 contains 13 residues. Details on this clonotype: Its antigen remains unidentified.

Sequences were derived from whole blood, sampled at baseline. V gene TRBV6-1 combines with J gene TRBJ1-1; D is ambiguous. This TCR was sampled from an adult who was a healthcare worker with PCR-confirmed SARS-CoV-2 infection or an uninfected control (not recorded which). The donor label of this sample is uncertain. CDR3 region: CASNTQTVAEAFF. In nucleotides, the CDR3 is TGTGCCAGCAATACGCAGACGGTCGCTGAAGCTTTCTTT.